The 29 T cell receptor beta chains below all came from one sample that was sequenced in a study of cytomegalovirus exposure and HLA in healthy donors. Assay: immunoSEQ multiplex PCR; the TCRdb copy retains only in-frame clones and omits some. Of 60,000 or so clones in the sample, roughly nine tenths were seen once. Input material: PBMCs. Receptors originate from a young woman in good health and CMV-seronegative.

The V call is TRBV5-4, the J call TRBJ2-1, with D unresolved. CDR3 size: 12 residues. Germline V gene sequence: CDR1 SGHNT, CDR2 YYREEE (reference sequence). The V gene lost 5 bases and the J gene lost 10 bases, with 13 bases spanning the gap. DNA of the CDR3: TGTGCCAGCAGTAGCCACGTTCAAGAGCAGTTCTTC. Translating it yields CASSSHVQEQFF.

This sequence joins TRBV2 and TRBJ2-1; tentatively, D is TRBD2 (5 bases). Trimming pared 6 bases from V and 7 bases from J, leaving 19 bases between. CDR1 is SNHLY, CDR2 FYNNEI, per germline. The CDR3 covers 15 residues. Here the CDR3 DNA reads TGTGCCAGCAGCGAGTCGGGTTGGGAGAGGAATGAGCAGTTCTTC. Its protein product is CASSESGWERNEQFF.

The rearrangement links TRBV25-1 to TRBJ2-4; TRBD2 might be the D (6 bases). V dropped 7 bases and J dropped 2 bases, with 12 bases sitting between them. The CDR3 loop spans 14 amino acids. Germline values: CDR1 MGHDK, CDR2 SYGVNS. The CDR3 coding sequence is TGTGCCAGCACGAGGGAGGAGACCAAAAACATTCAGTACTTC. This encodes CASTREETKNIQYF. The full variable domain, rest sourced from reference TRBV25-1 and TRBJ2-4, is EADIYQTPRYLVIGTGKKITLECSQTMGHDKMYWYQQDPGMELHLIHYSYGVNSTEKGDLSSESTVSRIRTEHFPLTLESARPSHTSQYLCASTREETKNIQYFGAGTRLSVL.

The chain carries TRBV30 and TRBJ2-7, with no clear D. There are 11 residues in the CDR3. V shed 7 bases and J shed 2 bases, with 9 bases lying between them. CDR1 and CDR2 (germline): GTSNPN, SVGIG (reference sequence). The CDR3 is CASAGAYEQYF. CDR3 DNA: TGTGCCTCGGCAGGTGCCTACGAGCAGTACTTC.

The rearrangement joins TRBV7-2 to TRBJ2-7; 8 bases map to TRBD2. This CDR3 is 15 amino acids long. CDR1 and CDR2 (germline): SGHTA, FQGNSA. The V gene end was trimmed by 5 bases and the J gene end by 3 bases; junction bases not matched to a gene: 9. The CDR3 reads CASSPTPGLGYEQYF. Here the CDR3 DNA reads TGTGCCAGCAGCCCAACACCGGGACTAGGCTACGAGCAGTACTTC. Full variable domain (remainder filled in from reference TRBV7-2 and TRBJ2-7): GAGVSQSPSNKVTEKGKDVELRCDPISGHTALYWYRQSLGQGLEFLIYFQGNSAPDKSGLPSDRFSAERTGGSVSTLTIQRTQQEDSAVYLCASSPTPGLGYEQYFGPGTRLTVT.

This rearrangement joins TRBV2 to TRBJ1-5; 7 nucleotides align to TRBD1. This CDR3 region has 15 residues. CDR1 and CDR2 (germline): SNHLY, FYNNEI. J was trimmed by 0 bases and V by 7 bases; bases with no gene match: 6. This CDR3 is CASTPRQGSNQPQHF. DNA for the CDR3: TGTGCCAGCACCCCTCGACAGGGTAGCAATCAGCCCCAGCATTTT.

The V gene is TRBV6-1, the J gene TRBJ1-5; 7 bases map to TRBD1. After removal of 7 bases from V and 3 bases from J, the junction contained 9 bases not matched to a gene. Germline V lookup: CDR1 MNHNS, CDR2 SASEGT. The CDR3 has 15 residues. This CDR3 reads CASTVQGYYNQPQHF. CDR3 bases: TGTGCCAGCACCGTACAGGGGTATTACAATCAGCCCCAGCATTTT.

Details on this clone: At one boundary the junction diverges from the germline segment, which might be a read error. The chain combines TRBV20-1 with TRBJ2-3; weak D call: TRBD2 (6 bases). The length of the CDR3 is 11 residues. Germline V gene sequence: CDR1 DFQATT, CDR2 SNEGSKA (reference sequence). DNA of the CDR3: TGCAGTGCTAGAGATCTGCGGGACGTGGATTTT. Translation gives CSARDLRDVDF.

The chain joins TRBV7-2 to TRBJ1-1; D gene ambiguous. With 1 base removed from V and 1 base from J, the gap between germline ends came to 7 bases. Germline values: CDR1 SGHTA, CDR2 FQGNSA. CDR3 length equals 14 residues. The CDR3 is CASSLVAGNTEAFF. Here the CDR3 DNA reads TGTGCCAGCAGCTTAGTGGCTGGGAACACTGAAGCTTTCTTT.

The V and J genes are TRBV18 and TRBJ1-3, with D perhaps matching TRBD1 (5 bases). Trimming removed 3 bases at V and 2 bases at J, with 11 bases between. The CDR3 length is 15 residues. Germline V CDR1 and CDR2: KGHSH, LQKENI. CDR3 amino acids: CASSPGGTTGNTIYF. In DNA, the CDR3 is TGTGCCAGCTCACCGGGGGGGACCACTGGAAACACCATATATTTT.

DNA for the CDR3: TGTGCCAGCAGTCAACCGGGACTGAGAGAGTACGAGCAGTACTTC. It yields the protein CASSQPGLREYEQYF. The chain uses TRBV6-1 and TRBJ2-7; TRBD2 might be the D (6 bases). The CDR3 spans 15 residues. Trimming cost V 5 bases and J 4 bases, with 18 bases left between them. Germline CDR1 and CDR2: MNHNS and SASEGT.

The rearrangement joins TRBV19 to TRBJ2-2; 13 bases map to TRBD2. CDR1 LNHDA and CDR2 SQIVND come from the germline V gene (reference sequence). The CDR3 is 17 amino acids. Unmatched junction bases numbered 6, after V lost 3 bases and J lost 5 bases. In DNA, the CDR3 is TGTGCCAGTAGTATTCTGGGACTAGCGGGATTTACCGGGGAGCTGTTTTTT. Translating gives CASSILGLAGFTGELFF.

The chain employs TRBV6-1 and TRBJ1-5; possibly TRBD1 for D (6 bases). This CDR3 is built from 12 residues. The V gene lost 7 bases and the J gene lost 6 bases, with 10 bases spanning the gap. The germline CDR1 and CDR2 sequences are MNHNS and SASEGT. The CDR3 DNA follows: TGTGCCAGCACCCAAGGGGGTCAGCCCCAGCATTTT. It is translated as CASTQGGQPQHF.

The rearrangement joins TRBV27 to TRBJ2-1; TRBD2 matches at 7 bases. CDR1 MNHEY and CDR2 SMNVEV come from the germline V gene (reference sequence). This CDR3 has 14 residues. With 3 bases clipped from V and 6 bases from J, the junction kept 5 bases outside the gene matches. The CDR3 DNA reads TGTGCCAGCAGTTTGGGGAGGGCCTCCAATGAGCAGTTCTTC. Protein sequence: CASSLGRASNEQFF.

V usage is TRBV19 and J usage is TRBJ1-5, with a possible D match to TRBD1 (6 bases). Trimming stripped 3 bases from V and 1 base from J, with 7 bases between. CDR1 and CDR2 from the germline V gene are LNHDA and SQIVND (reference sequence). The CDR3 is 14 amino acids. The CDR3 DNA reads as TGTGCCAGTAGTATTAGGGGGAGCAATCAGCCCCAGCATTTT. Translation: CASSIRGSNQPQHF.

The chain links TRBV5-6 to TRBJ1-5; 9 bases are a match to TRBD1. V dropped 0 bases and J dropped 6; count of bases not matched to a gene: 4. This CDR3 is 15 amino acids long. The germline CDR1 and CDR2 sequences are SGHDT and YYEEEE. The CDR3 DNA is TGTGCCAGCAGCTTGGGGGACAGGGAGGTTCAGCCCCAGCATTTT. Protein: CASSLGDREVQPQHF.

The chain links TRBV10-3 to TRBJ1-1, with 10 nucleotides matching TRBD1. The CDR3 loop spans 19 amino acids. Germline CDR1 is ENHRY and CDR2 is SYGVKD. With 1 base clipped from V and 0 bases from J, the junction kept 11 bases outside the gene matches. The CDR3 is CAISEFIPGQGLLNTEAFF. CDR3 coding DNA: TGTGCCATCAGTGAGTTTATCCCGGGACAGGGGTTACTGAACACTGAAGCTTTCTTT.

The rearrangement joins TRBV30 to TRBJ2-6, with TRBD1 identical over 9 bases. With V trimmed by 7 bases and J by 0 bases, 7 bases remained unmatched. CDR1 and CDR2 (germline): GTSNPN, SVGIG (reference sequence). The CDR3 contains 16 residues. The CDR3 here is CASETGGASGANVLTF. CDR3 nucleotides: TGTGCCTCGGAAACAGGGGGCGCCTCTGGGGCCAACGTCCTGACTTTC. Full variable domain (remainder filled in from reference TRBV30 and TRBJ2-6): SQTIHQWPATLVQPVGSPLSLECTVEGTSNPNLYWYRQAAGRGLQLLFYSVGIGQISSEVPQNLSASRPQDRQFILSSKKLLLSDSGFYLCASETGGASGANVLTFGAGSRLTVL.

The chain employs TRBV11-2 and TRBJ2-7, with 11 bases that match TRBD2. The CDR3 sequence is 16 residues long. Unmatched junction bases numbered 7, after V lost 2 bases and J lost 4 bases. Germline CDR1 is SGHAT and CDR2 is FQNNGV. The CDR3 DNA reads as TGTGCCAGCAGCTTATTCGAGGCTAGCGGGAGGTACGAGCAGTACTTC. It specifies CASSLFEASGRYEQYF. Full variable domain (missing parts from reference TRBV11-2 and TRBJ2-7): EAGVAQSPRYKIIEKRQSVAFWCNPISGHATLYWYQQILGQGPKLLIQFQNNGVVDDSQLPKDRFSAERLKGVDSTLKIQPAKLEDSAVYLCASSLFEASGRYEQYFGPGTRLTVT.

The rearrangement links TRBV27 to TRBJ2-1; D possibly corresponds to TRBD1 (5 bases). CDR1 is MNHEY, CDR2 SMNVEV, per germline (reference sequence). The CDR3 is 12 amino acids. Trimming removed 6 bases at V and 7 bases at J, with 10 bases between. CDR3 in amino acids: CASSPQGNEQFF. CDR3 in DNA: TGTGCCAGCAGCCCCCAGGGAAATGAGCAGTTCTTC.

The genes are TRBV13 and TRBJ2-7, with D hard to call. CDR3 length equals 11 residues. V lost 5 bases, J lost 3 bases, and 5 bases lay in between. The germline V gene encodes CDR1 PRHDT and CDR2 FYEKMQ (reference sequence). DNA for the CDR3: TGTGCCAGCAGCCTACGCTACGAGCAGTACTTC. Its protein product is CASSLRYEQYF.

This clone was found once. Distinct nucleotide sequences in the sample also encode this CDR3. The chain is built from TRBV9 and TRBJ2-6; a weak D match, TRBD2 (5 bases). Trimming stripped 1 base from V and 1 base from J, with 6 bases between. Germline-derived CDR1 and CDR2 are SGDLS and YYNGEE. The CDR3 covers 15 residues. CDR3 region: CASSVRGSGANVLTF. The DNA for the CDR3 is TGTGCCAGCAGCGTACGAGGGTCTGGGGCCAACGTCCTGACTTTC.

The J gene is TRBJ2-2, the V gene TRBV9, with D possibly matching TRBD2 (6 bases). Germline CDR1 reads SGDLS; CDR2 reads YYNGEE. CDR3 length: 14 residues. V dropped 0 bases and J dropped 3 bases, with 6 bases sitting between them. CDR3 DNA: TGTGCCAGCAGCGTAGGCGGGGACACCGGGGAGCTGTTTTTT. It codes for CASSVGGDTGELFF.

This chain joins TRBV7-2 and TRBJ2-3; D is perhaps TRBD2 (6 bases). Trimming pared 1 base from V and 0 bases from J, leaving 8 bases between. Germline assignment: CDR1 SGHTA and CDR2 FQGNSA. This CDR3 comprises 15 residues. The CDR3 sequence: CASSLVAESTDTQYF. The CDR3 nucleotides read TGTGCCAGCAGCTTAGTAGCGGAAAGCACAGATACGCAGTATTTT.

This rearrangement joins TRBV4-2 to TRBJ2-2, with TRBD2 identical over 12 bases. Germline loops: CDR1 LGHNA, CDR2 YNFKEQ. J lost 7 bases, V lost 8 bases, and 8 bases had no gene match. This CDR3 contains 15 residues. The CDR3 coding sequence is TGTGCCAGCGGTCGACTAGCGGGAGAACTCGGGGAGCTGTTTTTT. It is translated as CASGRLAGELGELFF.

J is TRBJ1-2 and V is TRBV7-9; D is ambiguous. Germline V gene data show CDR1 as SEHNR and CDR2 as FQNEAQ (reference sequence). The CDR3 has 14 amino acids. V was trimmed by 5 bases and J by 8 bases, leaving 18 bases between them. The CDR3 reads CASSLQERVEGYTF. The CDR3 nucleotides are TGTGCCAGCAGCCTCCAGGAGAGGGTGGAGGGCTACACCTTC.

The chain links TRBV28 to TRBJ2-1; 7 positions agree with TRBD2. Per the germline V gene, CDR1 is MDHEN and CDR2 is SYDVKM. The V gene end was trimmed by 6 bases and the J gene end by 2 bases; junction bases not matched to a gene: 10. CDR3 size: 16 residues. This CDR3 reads CASSGARGSPYNEQFF. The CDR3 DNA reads TGTGCCAGCAGCGGGGCCCGCGGGAGTCCCTACAATGAGCAGTTCTTC.

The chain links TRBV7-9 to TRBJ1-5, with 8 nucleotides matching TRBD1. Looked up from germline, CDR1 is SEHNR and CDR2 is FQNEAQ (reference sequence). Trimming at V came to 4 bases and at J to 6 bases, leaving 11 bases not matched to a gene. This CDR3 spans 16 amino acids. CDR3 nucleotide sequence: TGTGCCAGCAGCTCCACCGGACAGGGTGTAGGTCAGCCCCAGCATTTT. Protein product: CASSSTGQGVGQPQHF.

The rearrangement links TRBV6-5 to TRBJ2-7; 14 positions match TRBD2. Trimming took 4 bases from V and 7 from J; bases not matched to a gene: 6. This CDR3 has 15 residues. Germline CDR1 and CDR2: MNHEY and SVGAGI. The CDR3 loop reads CASSSGTSGSGEQYF. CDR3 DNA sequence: TGTGCCAGCAGTTCTGGGACTAGCGGGAGTGGAGAGCAGTACTTC.